Shown below are 25 T cell receptor beta chains from a single sample sequenced in a study of T-cell reconstitution after alpha-beta-depleted transplantation in children. A TCRbeta library incorporating unique molecular identifiers was prepared. TCRdb reprocessed the PCR reads with MiXCR, giving one entry per CDR3 protein. The repertoire includes around 140,000 distinct CDR3 sequences, roughly 9% of them detected once, and less than 20% sits in the top ten. Source: PBMCs, mostly from graft donor cells, taken 180 days after TCRalphabeta/CD19-depleted stem cell transplant. These receptors were collected from a female patient aged 2 to 10 who had a stem cell transplant for congenital amegakaryocytic thrombocytopenia, so the T cells may come from the graft donor.

In its sample, this clonotype was seen many times. The chain has TRBV29-1 and TRBJ2-7; D is unresolved. The CDR3 extends over 13 amino acids. V lost 0 bases to trimming and J lost 0 bases, with 6 bases between them. Germline CDR1 SQVTM, CDR2 ANQGSEA. The CDR3 DNA is TGCAGCGTTGAAGATCTTAACTCCTACGAGCAGTACTTC. This gives the protein CSVEDLNSYEQYF.

This clonotype was recorded many times. The chain employs TRBV12-3 or TRBV12-4 and TRBJ2-7; 13 bases are shared with TRBD2. V lost 7 bases to trimming and J lost 6 bases; unmatched junction nucleotides: 6. The CDR3 spans 14 residues. The CDR3 nucleotides read TGTGCCAGCACCACGGGACTAGCGGGAACCGAGCAGTACTTC. This translates into CASTTGLAGTEQYF.

This clonotype has ten or more counts. V is TRBV5-5 and J is TRBJ2-7; 7 nucleotides align to TRBD2. Germline assignment: CDR1 SGHKS and CDR2 YYEKEE (reference sequence). The CDR3 is 15 amino acids. The ends lost 0 bases at V and 5 bases at J; junction bases unmatched: 8. The CDR3: CASSLVPGGWDEQYF. In nucleotides, the CDR3 is TGTGCCAGCAGCTTGGTTCCGGGAGGATGGGACGAGCAGTACTTC.

Many counts were recorded for this clonotype. The gene calls are TRBV10-2 and TRBJ1-3; D might be TRBD1 (5 bases). This CDR3 spans 15 amino acids. V was shortened by 6 bases and J by 3 bases, with 15 bases between the two germline ends. CDR1 WSHSY and CDR2 SAAADI come from the germline V gene. The CDR3 protein is CASSALVGHGNTIYF. CDR3 nucleotides: TGCGCCAGCAGCGCACTCGTGGGGCATGGAAACACCATATATTTT.

This clonotype turned up a few times. The V call is TRBV20-1, the J call TRBJ1-4, with TRBD1 as a possible D gene (6 bases). The CDR3 loop spans 18 amino acids. Germline V gene data show CDR1 as DFQATT and CDR2 as SNEGSKA (reference sequence). The V and J ends lost 0 bases and 0 bases respectively, with 17 bases between them. CDR3 region: CSAREWGRWASTNEKLFF. The CDR3 DNA reads as TGCAGTGCTAGAGAGTGGGGGCGGTGGGCCTCAACTAATGAAAAACTGTTTTTT.

This clonotype was observed many times. The chain links TRBV2 to TRBJ2-5, with D perhaps TRBD1 (7 bases). The CDR3 is made up of 14 amino acids. CDR1 is SNHLY and CDR2 is FYNNEI in the germline V gene. The V gene lost 7 bases and the J gene lost 5 bases, with 17 bases spanning the gap. The CDR3 DNA follows: TGTGCCAGCACTCCCAACCCAGGGGGGGAGACCCAGTACTTC. It encodes CASTPNPGGETQYF.

This chain joins TRBV28 and TRBJ1-1, with 7 positions matching TRBD1. V shed 10 bases, J shed 0 bases, and the junction held 5 bases outside the gene matches. Germline values: CDR1 MDHEN, CDR2 SYDVKM. This CDR3 has 13 residues. Written as DNA, the CDR3 is TGTGCCATACGACAGGGACTGAACACTGAAGCTTTCTTT. Protein: CAIRQGLNTEAFF.

This clonotype has ten or more counts. The chain couples TRBV10-3 to TRBJ2-7; 9 nucleotides line up with TRBD2. V shed 7 bases, J shed 4 bases, and the junction held 5 bases outside the gene matches. The CDR3 totals 13 residues. CDR1 and CDR2 from the germline V gene are ENHRY and SYGVKD. The CDR3 sequence: CAITPTSGYEQYF. The CDR3 DNA is TGTGCCATCACCCCCACTAGCGGGTACGAGCAGTACTTC.

This clonotype was recorded many times. The chain uses TRBV10-3 and TRBJ1-4; D unclear. This CDR3 is 13 amino acids long. Trimming removed 4 bases at V and 8 bases at J, with 11 bases between. Germline V gene sequence: CDR1 ENHRY, CDR2 SYGVKD. CDR3 loop: CAISVWDNEKLFF. The DNA of the CDR3 is TGTGCCATCAGTGTTTGGGATAACGAAAAACTGTTTTTT.

This clonotype was seen many times. V is TRBV6-6 and J is TRBJ1-1; D is perhaps TRBD1 (5 bases). The CDR3 consists of 13 residues. V gave up 6 bases and J gave up 5 bases, with 13 bases separating them. Germline V gene lookup returns CDR1 MNHNY and CDR2 SVGAGI (reference sequence). The CDR3 sequence: CASSSRVGTEAFF. The CDR3 bases are TGTGCCAGCAGCAGCAGGGTTGGGACTGAAGCTTTCTTT.

This clonotype has ten or more counts. One end of the junction does not line up with germline, which may come from a read error. The J gene is TRBJ2-7, the V gene TRBV19, with D perhaps assigned TRBD1 or TRBD2 (5 bases each). The CDR3 has 12 residues. Looked up from germline, CDR1 is LNHDA and CDR2 is SQIVND (reference sequence). The CDR3, as DNA: TGTGCCAGTAGTCCCCGGGACGGCAACTGGATATTC. This sequence encodes CASSPRDGNWIF.

In this sample, this clonotype turned up a few times. The chain couples TRBV6-1 to TRBJ1-1; D gene ambiguous. CDR3 length equals 13 residues. Germline CDR1 MNHNS, CDR2 SASEGT. V lost 7 bases, J lost 0 bases, and 9 bases lay in between. The CDR3 region is CASTVLMNTEAFF. The CDR3 coding sequence is TGTGCCAGCACCGTCCTTATGAACACTGAAGCTTTCTTT.

Regarding this clonotype: A much larger clone lies a single base off, so this may be a read error. The chain couples TRBV10-3 to TRBJ2-5; the D gene could be TRBD1 or TRBD2 (5 bases each). Trimming left V 11 bases short and J 1 base short, with 14 bases between. CDR1 is ENHRY, CDR2 SYGVKD, per germline. The CDR3 totals 13 residues. DNA for the CDR3: TGTGCCGTCGTGGTGGGGGTCCAAGAGACCCAGTACTTC. As protein: CAVVVGVQETQYF.

This clonotype occurred many times. The V call is TRBV9, the J call TRBJ1-6, with a tentative D call TRBD1 (5 bases). Germline values: CDR1 SGDLS, CDR2 YYNGEE. Trimming left V 0 bases short and J 9 bases short, with 13 bases between. There are 15 residues in the CDR3. The CDR3 DNA reads as TGTGCCAGCAGCGTAGCGGTTGTAGGGGTTTCACCCCTCCACTTT. This encodes CASSVAVVGVSPLHF.

This clonotype came up many times. The rearrangement links TRBV5-6 to TRBJ2-3, with D unclear. CDR1 is SGHDT, CDR2 YYEEEE, per germline. The CDR3 runs to 14 residues. The V gene lost 7 bases and the J gene lost 1 base, with 13 bases spanning the gap. The CDR3 DNA follows: TGTGCCAGCCAAGAGGAACTACGCACAGATACGCAGTATTTT. Protein product: CASQEELRTDTQYF.

Only a few counts were recorded for this clonotype. V usage is TRBV5-1 and J usage is TRBJ1-3; no clear D gene. Germline V lookup: CDR1 SGHRS, CDR2 YFSETQ. The V end was cut by 4 bases, the J end by 4 bases, with 15 bases between. The CDR3 extends over 15 amino acids. CDR3 in DNA: TGCGCCAGCAGCCCTGGCGGCGTGGGAGGAAACACCATATATTTT. Its protein product is CASSPGGVGGNTIYF.

This clonotype was seen repeatedly, ten times or more. This chain uses TRBV6-1 with TRBJ2-4, with 7 bases aligning to TRBD1. Germline CDR1 and CDR2: MNHNS and SASEGT. The CDR3 totals 16 residues. V shed 6 bases, J shed 2 bases, and the junction held 10 bases outside the gene matches. CDR3 sequence reads: CASSVGAGGSKNIQYF. The DNA of the CDR3 is TGTGCCAGCAGCGTCGGGGCAGGGGGATCCAAAAACATTCAGTACTTC.

This clonotype appeared many times. The genes are TRBV30 and TRBJ1-1; 8 bases are shared with TRBD1. Trimming removed 0 bases from V and 2 bases from J; junction bases left unmatched: 2. The CDR3 length is 14 residues. CDR1 and CDR2 from the germline V gene are GTSNPN and SVGIG (reference sequence). The CDR3, as DNA: TGTGCCTGGAGTGTAGACAGGGGTAACACTGAAGCTTTCTTT. This sequence encodes CAWSVDRGNTEAFF.

This clonotype was picked up many times. The rearrangement joins TRBV10-3 to TRBJ2-7; D possibly corresponds to TRBD2 (6 bases). Germline assignment: CDR1 ENHRY and CDR2 SYGVKD. The CDR3 sequence is 14 residues long. V gave up 7 bases and J gave up 0 bases, with 13 bases separating them. CDR3 sequence (DNA): TGTGCCATCAACGGGGGATACGACTCCTACGAGCAGTACTTC. This translates into CAINGGYDSYEQYF.

This clonotype has at least ten counts. V is TRBV20-1 and J is TRBJ2-1; 11 bases match TRBD2. The germline CDR1 and CDR2 sequences are DFQATT and SNEGSKA (reference sequence). With 3 bases clipped from V and 7 bases from J, the junction kept 8 bases outside the gene matches. The CDR3 consists of 15 residues. The CDR3 DNA reads TGCAGTGCTAGTGACCGACTAGCGGGGTCTAATGAGCAGTTCTTC. Amino acid sequence: CSASDRLAGSNEQFF.

This clonotype has only a few counts. The chain is built from TRBV19 and TRBJ2-1, with 13 bases matching TRBD2. Per the germline V gene, CDR1 is LNHDA and CDR2 is SQIVND (reference sequence). This CDR3 contains 16 residues. J lost 9 bases, V lost 0 bases, and 5 bases had no gene match. CDR3 coding DNA: TGTGCCAGTAGTATAGACACTAGCGGGGGGGCCCTTGAGCAGTTCTTC. It translates to CASSIDTSGGALEQFF. The full variable domain, its missing parts supplied by reference TRBV19 and TRBJ2-1, is DGGITQSPKYLFRKEGQNVTLSCEQNLNHDAMYWYRQDPGQGLRLIYYSQIVNDFQKGDIAEGYSVSREKKESFPLTVTSAQKNPTAFYLCASSIDTSGGALEQFFGPGTRLTVL.

V usage is TRBV12-3 or TRBV12-4 and J usage is TRBJ1-1; D not resolved. There are 13 residues in the CDR3. V lost 6 bases and J 0 bases, leaving 8 bases between the germline ends. The CDR3 sequence is CASSPIMNTEAFF. CDR3 bases: TGTGCCAGCAGCCCAATCATGAACACTGAAGCTTTCTTT.

This chain connects TRBV11-2 to TRBJ2-1; tentatively, D is TRBD2 (6 bases). Germline values: CDR1 SGHAT, CDR2 FQNNGV. The V end was cut by 5 bases, the J end by 3 bases, with 11 bases between. The CDR3 sequence is 14 residues long. The chain's CDR3 is CASSTPGGYNEQFF. The CDR3 DNA is TGTGCCAGCAGCACTCCCGGGGGCTACAATGAGCAGTTCTTC. The entire variable domain, with the rest obtained from reference TRBV11-2 and TRBJ2-1, is as follows: EAGVAQSPRYKIIEKRQSVAFWCNPISGHATLYWYQQILGQGPKLLIQFQNNGVVDDSQLPKDRFSAERLKGVDSTLKIQPAKLEDSAVYLCASSTPGGYNEQFFGPGTRLTVL.

The CDR3 here is CASSRRTGKLINEKLFF. The CDR3 DNA sequence: TGTGCCAGCAGTCGCCGGACAGGGAAACTGATTAATGAAAAACTGTTTTTT. The chain has TRBV3-1 and TRBJ1-4, with 8 bases aligning to TRBD1. Losses at the gene ends were 6 bases for V and 4 bases for J; bases not matched to a gene: 13. The CDR3 contains 17 residues. Germline loops: CDR1 LGHDT, CDR2 YNNKEL (reference sequence). Full variable domain (outside the CDR3, taken from reference TRBV3-1 and TRBJ1-4): DTAVSQTPKYLVTQMGNDKSIKCEQNLGHDTMYWYKQDSKKFLKIMFSYNNKELIINETVPNRFSPKSPDKAHLNLHINSLELGDSAVYFCASSRRTGKLINEKLFFGSGTQLSVL.

This clonotype was seen at least ten times. The chain couples TRBV12-3 or TRBV12-4 to TRBJ2-1, with 10 bases aligning to TRBD1. CDR3 length equals 16 residues. Losses at the gene ends were 0 bases for V and 10 bases for J; bases not matched to a gene: 9. The CDR3 DNA reads as TGTGCCAGCAGTTTAGCGCTGGGACAGGGGTCGTACGAGCAGTTCTTC. As protein: CASSLALGQGSYEQFF.